This entry lists 19 T cell receptor beta chains sequenced from one sample in a study of regulatory T cells in long-lasting Graves disease. The time point: newly diagnosed GD, antithyroid drugs for less than 3 months. PBMC RNA was the source of the TCR library. CDR3-region Arm-PCR and iRepertoire HTBI primers produced the TCR beta libraries. Via MiXCR, TCRdb re-called the multiplex PCR reads, giving one row per CDR3 protein. The data contain approximately 400,000 distinct CDR3 sequences, about 14% of them singletons. Material: peripheral blood mononuclear cells (PBMCs), obtained at new diagnosis, from a patient treated with antithyroid drugs. All receptors come from a female donor with Graves disease.

This clonotype was seen at least ten times. This chain connects TRBV7-2 to TRBJ2-7, with TRBD1 identical over 7 bases. The CDR3 has 15 amino acids. J was trimmed by 3 bases and V by 1 base; bases with no gene match: 6. Per the germline V gene, CDR1 is SGHTA and CDR2 is FQGNSA. CDR3 region: CASSLGGGAFYEQYF. The CDR3 region has the DNA TGTGCCAGCAGCTTAGGAGGGGGCGCGTTCTACGAGCAGTACTTC.

This clonotype turned up a few times. The V and J genes are TRBV9 and TRBJ2-1, with 11 bases aligning to TRBD2. Germline lookup yields CDR1 SGDLS and CDR2 YYNGEE. This CDR3 region has 15 residues. V shed 2 bases and J 6 bases; nucleotides not matched to a gene: 4. The CDR3 spells CASSVVAGGRNEQFF. For the CDR3, the DNA is TGTGCCAGCAGCGTTGTAGCGGGGGGGCGCAATGAGCAGTTCTTC.

Many counts were recorded for this clonotype. The genes are TRBV13 and TRBJ1-1; D ambiguous. Germline V gene lookup returns CDR1 PRHDT and CDR2 FYEKMQ (reference sequence). The length of the CDR3 is 14 residues. V shed 1 base and J shed 1 base, with 7 bases lying between them. The CDR3 bases are TGTGCCAGCAGCTTAGTTAAACCGAACACTGAAGCTTTCTTT. Its translation is CASSLVKPNTEAFF.

This CDR3 is CASSPRAFHLGQPQHF. The CDR3 coding sequence is TGTGCCAGCAGTCCGAGGGCCTTTCACCTCGGTCAGCCCCAGCATTTT. The chain uses TRBV27 and TRBJ1-5; D gene ambiguous. This CDR3 has 16 amino acids. V was cut by 5 bases and J by 6 bases, with 20 bases left in between. The germline V gene has CDR1 MNHEY and CDR2 SMNVEV (reference sequence).

J is TRBJ1-5 and V is TRBV18; TRBD1 agrees at 9 bases. The germline V gene has CDR1 KGHSH and CDR2 LQKENI. CDR3 length equals 15 residues. V dropped 3 bases and J dropped 4; count of bases not matched to a gene: 4. The CDR3: CASSPGQGRNQPQHF. The DNA of the CDR3 is TGTGCCAGCTCACCGGGACAGGGCAGAAATCAGCCCCAGCATTTT.

Many counts were recorded for this clonotype. V is TRBV20-1 and J is TRBJ1-1, with D unclear. Trimming removed 3 bases at V and 8 bases at J, with 10 bases between. The germline V gene has CDR1 DFQATT and CDR2 SNEGSKA (reference sequence). The CDR3 has 11 residues. The CDR3 DNA is TGCAGTGCTAGCTCGGGCGCGGAAGCTTTCTTT. The encoded protein is CSASSGAEAFF.

This clonotype was counted at least ten times. The chain joins TRBV9 to TRBJ2-1; 12 positions match TRBD2. Trimming removed 0 bases from V and 5 bases from J; junction bases left unmatched: 3. There are 16 residues in the CDR3. Germline CDR1 and CDR2: SGDLS and YYNGEE. DNA for the CDR3: TGTGCCAGCAGCGTAGGTTCTAGCGGGAGGGACAATGAGCAGTTCTTC. It specifies CASSVGSSGRDNEQFF.

The chain uses TRBV30 and TRBJ1-3; 10 bases are shared with TRBD1. CDR3 length: 15 amino acids. Trimming cost V 4 bases and J 0 bases; bases outside gene matches: 3. Germline values: CDR1 GTSNPN, CDR2 SVGIG (reference sequence). The CDR3 loop reads CAWTRDRGSGNTIYF. The CDR3 DNA reads as TGTGCCTGGACGCGGGACAGGGGCTCTGGAAACACCATATATTTT.

At least ten counts were recorded for this clonotype. The genes are TRBV5-1 and TRBJ1-1; 8 nucleotides align to TRBD1. V shed 4 bases, J shed 1 base, and the junction held 15 bases outside the gene matches. Per germline, CDR1 SGHRS and CDR2 YFSETQ. CDR3 length: 18 amino acids. The CDR3 loop is CASSHGQGGGVRNTEAFF. The CDR3 nucleotides are TGCGCCAGCAGCCACGGACAGGGAGGGGGAGTAAGGAACACTGAAGCTTTCTTT.

A few counts support this clonotype. This sequence joins TRBV18 and TRBJ1-1; D unresolved. This CDR3 contains 15 residues. CDR1 and CDR2 from the germline V gene are KGHSH and LQKENI. Trimming removed 1 base from V and 1 base from J, with 10 bases in between. CDR3 bases: TGTGCCAGCTCACCACGAGGCACAGAGAACACTGAAGCTTTCTTT. This codes for CASSPRGTENTEAFF.

The chain joins TRBV10-1 to TRBJ2-7, with TRBD1 matching over 7 bases. Per the germline V gene, CDR1 is WNHNN and CDR2 is SYGVQD (reference sequence). The CDR3 sequence is 13 residues long. After removal of 8 bases from V and 2 bases from J, the junction contained 6 bases not matched to a gene. DNA for the CDR3: TGCGCCAGCCCGGGACAGATGACCTACGAGCAGTACTTC. Translating it yields CASPGQMTYEQYF.

As to this clonotype: Possible read error: a much larger clone is one base away. The chain has TRBV27 and TRBJ2-7; a weak D match, TRBD1 (7 bases). CDR3 size: 15 residues. CDR1 is MNHEY and CDR2 is SMNVEV in the germline V gene (reference sequence). The V end lost 0 bases, the J end lost 6 bases, and 15 bases lay between the germline ends. The DNA of the CDR3 is TGTGCCAGCAGTTTATCCGGGGCAGGGGGGTCCGAGCAGTACTTC. Protein sequence: CASSLSGAGGSEQYF.

This clonotype was observed many times. The genes are TRBV20-1 and TRBJ1-2; D unresolved. The CDR3 loop spans 15 amino acids. V shed 5 bases and J shed 5 bases, with 21 bases lying between them. Germline values: CDR1 DFQATT, CDR2 SNEGSKA (reference sequence). The CDR3 here is CSAGPVVREAYGYTF. CDR3 nucleotides: TGCAGTGCTGGACCAGTCGTAAGGGAGGCGTATGGCTACACCTTC.

The chain employs TRBV30 and TRBJ2-6; D ambiguous. The germline gives CDR1 GTSNPN, CDR2 SVGIG (reference sequence). The CDR3 is 17 amino acids. V dropped 1 base and J dropped 4 bases, with 17 bases sitting between them. The CDR3 DNA sequence: TGTGCCTGGAGTGAACAGATAAGCCTGAAGGGGGCCAACGTCCTGACTTTC. It is translated as CAWSEQISLKGANVLTF.

In the case of this clonotype: A much larger clone lies one base from this, so it may be a read error. DNA of the CDR3: TGTGCCAGCAGTTTTGGGGGGATTAGCGGGAACGAGCAGTACTTC. Translated: CASSFGGISGNEQYF. The V call is TRBV28, the J call TRBJ2-7; 8 positions match TRBD2. This CDR3 contains 15 residues. Germline V gives CDR1 MDHEN, CDR2 SYDVKM. V trimming: 3 bases; J trimming: 5 bases; junction bases outside the gene matches: 9.

The table lists this clonotype with many counts. The chain carries TRBV2 and TRBJ1-5; D may be TRBD1 (6 bases). V lost 3 bases and J lost 6, with 15 bases in between. This CDR3 region has 15 residues. Germline V CDR1 and CDR2: SNHLY, FYNNEI. CDR3 region: CASSDSGQRSQPQHF. The CDR3 coding sequence is TGTGCCAGCAGTGATTCGGGACAACGAAGTCAGCCCCAGCATTTT.

This clonotype appeared many times. V usage is TRBV28 and J usage is TRBJ1-1; tentative D call: TRBD1 (5 bases). This CDR3 is built from 14 residues. Trimming cost V 7 bases and J 5 bases, with 17 bases left between them. Germline values: CDR1 MDHEN, CDR2 SYDVKM. CDR3 in amino acids: CASTIGGGGTEAFF. The CDR3 DNA reads TGTGCCAGCACCATTGGGGGGGGAGGGACTGAAGCTTTCTTT.

CDR3 DNA: TGCAGTGCTGGCCGGACAGGGATAATCGACGAGCAGTACTTC. Encoded protein: CSAGRTGIIDEQYF. The chain combines TRBV20-1 with TRBJ2-7; 8 positions agree with TRBD1. Germline lookup yields CDR1 DFQATT and CDR2 SNEGSKA (reference sequence). The CDR3 loop spans 14 amino acids. Unmatched junction bases numbered 11, after V lost 5 bases and J lost 5 bases.

This clonotype was seen only a few times. This chain uses TRBV9 with TRBJ1-6, with 8 positions matching TRBD1. Germline assignment: CDR1 SGDLS and CDR2 YYNGEE. The CDR3 runs 17 residues. Trimming cost V 4 bases and J 0 bases; bases outside gene matches: 6. The CDR3 sequence is CASSKDRAYSYNSPLHF. The CDR3 region has the DNA TGTGCCAGCAGCAAGGACAGGGCTTACTCCTATAATTCACCCCTCCACTTT.